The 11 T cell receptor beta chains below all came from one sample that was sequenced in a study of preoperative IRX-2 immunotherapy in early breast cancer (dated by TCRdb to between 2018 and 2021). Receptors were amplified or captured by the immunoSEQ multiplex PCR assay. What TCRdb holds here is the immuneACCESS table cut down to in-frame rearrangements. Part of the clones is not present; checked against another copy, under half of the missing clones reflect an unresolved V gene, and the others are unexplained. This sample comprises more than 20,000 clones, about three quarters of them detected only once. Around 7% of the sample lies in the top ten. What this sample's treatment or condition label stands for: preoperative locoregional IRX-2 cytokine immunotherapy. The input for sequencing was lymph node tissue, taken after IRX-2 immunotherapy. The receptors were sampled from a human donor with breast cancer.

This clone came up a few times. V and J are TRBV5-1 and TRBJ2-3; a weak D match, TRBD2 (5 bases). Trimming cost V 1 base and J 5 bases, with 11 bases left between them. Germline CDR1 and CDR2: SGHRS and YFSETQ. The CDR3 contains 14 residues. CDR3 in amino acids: CASSLLGVGDTQYF. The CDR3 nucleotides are TGCGCCAGCAGCTTGCTCGGGGTGGGAGATACGCAGTATTTT.

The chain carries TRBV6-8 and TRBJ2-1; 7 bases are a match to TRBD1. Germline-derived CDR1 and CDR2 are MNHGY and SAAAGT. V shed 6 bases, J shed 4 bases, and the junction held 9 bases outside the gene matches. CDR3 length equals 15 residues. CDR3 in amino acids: CASRLTGVRYNEQFF. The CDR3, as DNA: TGTGCCAGCAGATTAACAGGGGTCCGGTACAATGAGCAGTTCTTC.

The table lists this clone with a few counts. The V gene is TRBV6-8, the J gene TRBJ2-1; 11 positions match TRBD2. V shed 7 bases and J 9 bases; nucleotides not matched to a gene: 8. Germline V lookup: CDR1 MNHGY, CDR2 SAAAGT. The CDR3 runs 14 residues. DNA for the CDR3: TGTGCCAGCAACACAGGACTAGCGGGTGGTGAGCAGTTCTTC. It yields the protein CASNTGLAGGEQFF.

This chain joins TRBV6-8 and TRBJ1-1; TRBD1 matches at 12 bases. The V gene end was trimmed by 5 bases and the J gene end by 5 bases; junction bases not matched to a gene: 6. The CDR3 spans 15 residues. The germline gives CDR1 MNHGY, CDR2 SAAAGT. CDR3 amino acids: CASSDEGQGATEAFF. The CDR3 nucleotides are TGTGCCAGCAGTGACGAGGGACAGGGGGCTACTGAAGCTTTCTTT.

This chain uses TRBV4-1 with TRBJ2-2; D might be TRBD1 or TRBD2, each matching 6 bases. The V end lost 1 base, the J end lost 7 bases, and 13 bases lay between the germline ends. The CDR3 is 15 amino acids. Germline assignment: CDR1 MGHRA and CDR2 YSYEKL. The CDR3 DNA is TGCGCCAGCAGCCAAGTAACAGGAGGGGGCGGGGAGCTGTTTTTT. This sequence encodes CASSQVTGGGGELFF.

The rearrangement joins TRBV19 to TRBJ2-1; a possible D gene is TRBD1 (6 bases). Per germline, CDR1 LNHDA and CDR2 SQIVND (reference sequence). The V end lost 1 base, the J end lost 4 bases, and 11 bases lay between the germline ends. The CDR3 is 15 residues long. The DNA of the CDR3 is TGTGCCAGTAGTATAGGGTTTGGACAGTACAATGAGCAGTTCTTC. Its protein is CASSIGFGQYNEQFF.

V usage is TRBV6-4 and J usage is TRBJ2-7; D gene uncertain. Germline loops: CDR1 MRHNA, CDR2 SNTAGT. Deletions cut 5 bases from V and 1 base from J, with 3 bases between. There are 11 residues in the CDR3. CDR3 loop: CASSPSYEQYF. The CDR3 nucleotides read TGTGCCAGCAGTCCGTCCTACGAGCAGTACTTC.

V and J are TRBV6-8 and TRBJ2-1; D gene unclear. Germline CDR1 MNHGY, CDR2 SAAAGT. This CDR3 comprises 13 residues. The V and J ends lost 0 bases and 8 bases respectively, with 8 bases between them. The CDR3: CASSYSSFDEQFF. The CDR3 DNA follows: TGTGCCAGCAGTTACTCAAGTTTCGATGAGCAGTTCTTC.

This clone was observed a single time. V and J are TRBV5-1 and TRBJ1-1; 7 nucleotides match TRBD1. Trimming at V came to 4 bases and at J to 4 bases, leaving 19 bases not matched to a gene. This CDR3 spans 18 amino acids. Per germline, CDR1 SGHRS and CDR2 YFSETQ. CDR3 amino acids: CASSHLRGRGGFGTEAFF. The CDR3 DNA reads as TGCGCCAGCAGCCACCTCCGGGGCAGGGGGGGATTTGGCACTGAAGCTTTCTTT.

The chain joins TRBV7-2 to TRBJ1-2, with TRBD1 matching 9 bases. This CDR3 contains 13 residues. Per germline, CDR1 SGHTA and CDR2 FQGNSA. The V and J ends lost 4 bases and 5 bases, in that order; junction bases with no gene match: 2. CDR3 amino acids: CASSSTGGYGYTF. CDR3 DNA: TGTGCCAGCAGCTCGACAGGGGGTTATGGCTACACCTTC.

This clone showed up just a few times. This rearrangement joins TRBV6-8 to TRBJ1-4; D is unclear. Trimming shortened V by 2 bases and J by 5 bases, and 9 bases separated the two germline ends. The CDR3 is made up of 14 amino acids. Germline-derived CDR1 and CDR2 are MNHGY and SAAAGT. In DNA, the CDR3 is TGTGCCAGCAGTTACGACACACAAAATGAAAAACTGTTTTTT. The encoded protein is CASSYDTQNEKLFF.